These 24 T cell receptor beta chains were all obtained from the same sample, sequenced in a study of shared clonotypes between healthy human individuals. Using immunoSEQ multiplex PCR, the repertoire was profiled, and TCRdb retains in-frame clones only, with some absent. The sample has 800,000 to 950,000 clones; approximately 96% are singletons. In the naive CD8 group, cells lacked CD45RO and were positively selected for CCR7, so terminally differentiated effector memory CD45RA+ cells were left out. Sequencing was performed on naive CD8+ T cells sorted from blood. The receptors derive from a man in his thirties or forties in good health.

The chain is built from TRBV5-4 and TRBJ2-2; D remains ambiguous. Germline-derived CDR1 and CDR2 are SGHNT and YYREEE (reference sequence). The V end lost 7 bases, the J end lost 8 bases, and 15 bases lay between the germline ends. This CDR3 is 13 amino acids long. CDR3 protein: CASGPAAVGELFF. The CDR3 DNA reads TGTGCCAGCGGGCCGGCCGCCGTGGGGGAGCTGTTTTTT.

The chain employs TRBV7-2 and TRBJ1-5, with TRBD1 identical over 8 bases. This CDR3 is built from 16 residues. The V and J ends lost 4 bases and 1 base, in that order; junction bases with no gene match: 6. CDR1 is SGHTA, CDR2 FQGNSA, per germline. The CDR3 bases are TGTGCCAGCAGCTGGCAGGGGGCGCGGAGCAATCAGCCCCAGCATTTT. It is translated as CASSWQGARSNQPQHF. The whole variable domain, remainder taken from reference TRBV7-2 and TRBJ1-5, is GAGVSQSPSNKVTEKGKDVELRCDPISGHTALYWYRQSLGQGLEFLIYFQGNSAPDKSGLPSDRFSAERTGGSVSTLTIQRTQQEDSAVYLCASSWQGARSNQPQHFGDGTRLSIL.

This chain connects TRBV13 to TRBJ2-3; D gene ambiguous. V was trimmed by 4 bases and J by 0 bases, leaving 8 bases between them. The CDR3 has 14 amino acids. In germline, CDR1 is PRHDT, CDR2 FYEKMQ (reference sequence). The CDR3 nucleotides read TGTGCCAGCAGCTCACCCTCTAGCACAGATACGCAGTATTTT. Translation: CASSSPSSTDTQYF.

This clone was picked up a small number of times. The genes are TRBV20-1 and TRBJ1-1; D is unresolved. V dropped 6 bases and J dropped 5 bases, with 10 bases sitting between them. The CDR3 length is 11 residues. Germline lookup yields CDR1 DFQATT and CDR2 SNEGSKA (reference sequence). The CDR3 DNA is TGCAGTGCCAGAATACTGACTGAAGCTTTCTTT. Translated, it gives CSARILTEAFF.

The genes are TRBV27 and TRBJ2-1; possible D gene TRBD1, 7 bases. V lost 2 bases, J lost 6 bases, and 11 bases lay in between. The V gene's germline CDR1 is MNHEY and CDR2 SMNVEV (reference sequence). This CDR3 region has 14 residues. CDR3 nucleotides: TGTGCCAGCAGTTTAGCGGGACAGTTCAATGAGCAGTTCTTC. It specifies CASSLAGQFNEQFF.

The chain couples TRBV28 to TRBJ2-7, with 7 bases lining up with TRBD1. The CDR3 loop spans 15 amino acids. Germline lookup yields CDR1 MDHEN and CDR2 SYDVKM. V dropped 6 bases and J dropped 1; count of bases not matched to a gene: 9. CDR3 loop: CASSYQGQVSYEQYF. DNA of the CDR3: TGTGCCAGCAGCTATCAAGGACAGGTTTCCTACGAGCAGTACTTC. The full variable domain, in which reference TRBV28 and TRBJ2-7 provide the parts outside the CDR3, is DVKVTQSSRYLVKRTGEKVFLECVQDMDHENMFWYRQDPGLGLRLIYFSYDVKMKEKGDIPEGYSVSREKKERFSLILESASTNQTSMYLCASSYQGQVSYEQYFGPGTRLTVT.

The chain couples TRBV7-6 to TRBJ2-1; 7 bases match TRBD2. Germline CDR1 and CDR2: SGHVS and FNYEAQ. This CDR3 region has 17 residues. V dropped 5 bases and J dropped 3; count of bases not matched to a gene: 13. The chain's CDR3 is CASSPASGLVSYNEQFF. As DNA, the CDR3 is TGTGCCAGCAGCCCCGCCTCTGGACTAGTTAGCTACAATGAGCAGTTCTTC.

The chain employs TRBV6-6 and TRBJ2-2, with D tentatively TRBD2 (6 bases). This CDR3 region has 16 residues. V lost 7 bases and J lost 5, with 20 bases in between. From germline, CDR1 is MNHNY and CDR2 SVGAGI (reference sequence). The CDR3 nucleotides read TGTGCCAGCACCTGGACTACGGGAGCACCAACCGGGGAGCTGTTTTTT. Its translation is CASTWTTGAPTGELFF.

The V call is TRBV2, the J call TRBJ1-4; D possibly corresponds to TRBD1 (5 bases). Germline CDR1 is SNHLY and CDR2 is FYNNEI. V gave up 6 bases and J gave up 7 bases, with 15 bases separating them. The CDR3 has 14 residues. This CDR3 reads CASRSGGLGEKLFF. CDR3 in DNA: TGTGCCAGCAGGAGTGGGGGTTTAGGTGAAAAACTGTTTTTT.

This chain uses TRBV21-1 with TRBJ1-5; TRBD1 is the table's D call and was not checked against the DNA. TRBV21-1 is a listed pseudogene. The CDR3 loop spans 17 amino acids. This CDR3 is CASSLPVGRGGNQPQHF. CDR3 bases: TGTGCCAGCAGCCTCCCGGTCGGTCGAGGGGGAAATCAGCCCCAGCATTTT.

The V and J genes are TRBV7-2 and TRBJ2-7; D remains unclear. The germline V and J ends were trimmed by 5 bases and 4 bases, with 15 bases remaining between them. The CDR3 runs to 14 residues. Germline V gene data show CDR1 as SGHTA and CDR2 as FQGNSA. CDR3 in amino acids: CASSMDPFSYEQYF. The CDR3 DNA is TGTGCCAGCAGCATGGACCCCTTTAGTTACGAGCAGTACTTC.

In this sample, this clone turned up a few times. V is TRBV11-2 and J is TRBJ1-2; D uncertain. The ends were cut back, 4 bases at V and 4 bases at J, with 7 bases in the middle. This CDR3 has 12 residues. Germline values: CDR1 SGHAT, CDR2 FQNNGV. DNA of the CDR3: TGTGCCAGCAGCTCGCAGGCCTATGGCTACACCTTC. Protein: CASSSQAYGYTF.

This sequence joins TRBV19 and TRBJ1-4; D is uncertain. The germline CDR1 and CDR2 sequences are LNHDA and SQIVND (reference sequence). V was trimmed by 5 bases and J by 3 bases, leaving 13 bases between them. This CDR3 contains 15 residues. The CDR3 sequence is CASSRVGTPNEKLFF. The CDR3 nucleotides are TGTGCCAGTAGTCGAGTAGGAACGCCTAATGAAAAACTGTTTTTT.

The V gene is TRBV9, the J gene TRBJ2-1; 7 bases align to TRBD2. V was pared by 0 bases and J by 8 bases, with 14 bases of the junction left unmatched. Per the germline V gene, CDR1 is SGDLS and CDR2 is YYNGEE. CDR3 length: 17 amino acids. The CDR3 reads CASSVATFREGSDEQFF. The CDR3 region has the DNA TGTGCCAGCAGCGTAGCGACTTTTAGGGAGGGCTCAGATGAGCAGTTCTTC.

The gene calls are TRBV18 and TRBJ2-5; TRBD1 or TRBD2 may be the D gene (5 bases each). This CDR3 is built from 14 residues. V dropped 6 bases and J dropped 4 bases, with 15 bases sitting between them. The germline CDR1 and CDR2 sequences are KGHSH and LQKENI. CDR3: CASSSDSRRETQYF. As DNA, the CDR3 is TGTGCCAGCTCTAGCGACAGCCGCCGAGAGACCCAGTACTTC.

J is TRBJ2-7 and V is TRBV7-2, with 7 bases fitting TRBD1. The CDR3 consists of 15 residues. From germline, CDR1 is SGHTA and CDR2 FQGNSA. Trimming removed 2 bases from V and 5 bases from J; junction bases left unmatched: 9. The CDR3 sequence: CASSLNWQGVNEQYF. Written as DNA, the CDR3 is TGTGCCAGCAGCTTAAATTGGCAGGGGGTGAACGAGCAGTACTTC.

The genes are TRBV7-8 and TRBJ2-1; 9 bases match TRBD2. Germline CDR1 reads SGHVS; CDR2 reads FQNEAQ. The CDR3 is 19 residues long. V was clipped by 1 base and J by 0 bases; unmatched bases: 10. The CDR3, as DNA: TGTGCCAGCAGCTTAGAAATCCGTGGTAGCGGGAGCTCCTACAATGAGCAGTTCTTC. Amino acid sequence: CASSLEIRGSGSSYNEQFF.

V is TRBV4-1 and J is TRBJ2-7; no clear D gene. Germline values: CDR1 MGHRA, CDR2 YSYEKL. Trimming left V 5 bases short and J 4 bases short, with 21 bases between. The CDR3 is made up of 16 amino acids. The CDR3 loop reads CASSSEKGIGRYEQYF. For the CDR3, the DNA is TGCGCCAGCAGCTCTGAAAAAGGTATTGGCAGATACGAGCAGTACTTC.

The chain has TRBV27 and TRBJ2-3; a weak D match, TRBD2 (6 bases). The V end was cut by 0 bases, the J end by 4 bases, with 17 bases between. This CDR3 is built from 17 residues. Per the germline V gene, CDR1 is MNHEY and CDR2 is SMNVEV (reference sequence). In nucleotides, the CDR3 is TGTGCCAGCAGTTTATCCCAACGTTGGGGGGTGGCAGATACGCAGTATTTT. This gives the protein CASSLSQRWGVADTQYF.

This chain joins TRBV29-1 and TRBJ2-7, with D perhaps given as TRBD1 or TRBD2 (6 bases each). The CDR3 is made up of 13 amino acids. Germline CDR1 and CDR2: SQVTM and ANQGSEA. V was clipped by 4 bases and J by 1 base, with 11 bases between them. CDR3 in DNA: TGCAGCGTTGTGGGGGGCATTTCCTACGAGCAGTACTTC. Protein: CSVVGGISYEQYF.

In the case of this clone: Within the sample, other DNA sequences also encode this same CDR3. This chain links TRBV27 with TRBJ2-1, with D unclear. The V gene lost 5 bases and the J gene lost 10 bases, with 12 bases spanning the gap. Germline CDR1 reads MNHEY; CDR2 reads SMNVEV (reference sequence). The CDR3 runs to 12 residues. CDR3 sequence (DNA): TGTGCCAGCAGTCTTCGGGTAGGCGAGCAGTTCTTC. It encodes CASSLRVGEQFF.

This chain connects TRBV2 to TRBJ1-4; unclear D gene. The CDR3 totals 14 residues. Germline loops: CDR1 SNHLY, CDR2 FYNNEI. Between the trimmed V and J ends, which lost 4 bases and 14 bases, there was a span of 20 bases. The CDR3 reads CASSAGMPALDLFF. CDR3 in DNA: TGTGCCAGCAGTGCCGGGATGCCGGCCCTGGACCTGTTTTTT.

This chain links TRBV11-2 with TRBJ2-3, with 7 bases matching TRBD2. Germline lookup yields CDR1 SGHAT and CDR2 FQNNGV. J was trimmed by 0 bases and V by 7 bases; bases with no gene match: 10. The CDR3 loop spans 16 amino acids. The CDR3 DNA is TGTGCCAGCACCCCCCAGAGCGGGACGAGCACAGATACGCAGTATTTT. This encodes CASTPQSGTSTDTQYF.

The gene calls are TRBV29-1 and TRBJ2-1, with TRBD2 identical over 7 bases. Germline V lookup: CDR1 SQVTM, CDR2 ANQGSEA. The V and J ends lost 2 bases and 4 bases, in that order; junction bases with no gene match: 11. The CDR3 runs 16 residues. CDR3 coding DNA: TGCAGCGTTGAAAGTGCGGGGACTACGAAATACAATGAGCAGTTCTTC. Its protein is CSVESAGTTKYNEQFF.